Included here is one TCR beta chain sequence, with context. The V segment lost 6 bases and the J segment 4 bases; nucleotides outside the gene matches: 5. In germline, CDR1 is MNHEY, CDR2 SMNVEV (reference sequence). This CDR3 comprises 16 residues. This specimen comes from a study of T cell changes during pregnancy in multiple sclerosis. Sequencing used immunoSEQ multiplex PCR; TCRdb keeps in-frame clones, though not all of them. The data show more than 100,000 clones, about 90% seen once. Sequencing was performed on peripheral blood, taken after pregnancy. This rearrangement joins TRBV27 to TRBJ1-6; TRBD1 aligns across 11 bases. This receptor was obtained from a female donor with multiple sclerosis, enrolled in a pregnancy study. The CDR3 sequence is CASRPDRGRYNSPLHF. The CDR3 nucleotides are TGTGCCAGCAGACCGGACAGGGGGCGATATAATTCACCCCTCCACTTT.